Listed here are 9 T cell receptor beta chains from one sample, sequenced in a study of T cell changes during pregnancy in multiple sclerosis. Method: immunoSEQ multiplex PCR; TCRdb's copy keeps in-frame clones and lacks some. The table lists 60,000 or so clones, 90% of them singletons. Sequencing was performed on peripheral blood, taken in the second trimester of pregnancy. Every receptor here comes from a female donor in good health, enrolled as a control in a pregnancy study.

The J gene is TRBJ2-7, the V gene TRBV19; 7 nucleotides agree with TRBD1. The length of the CDR3 is 15 residues. V was clipped by 2 bases and J by 7 bases; unmatched bases: 11. Germline V gives CDR1 LNHDA, CDR2 SQIVND (reference sequence). Here the CDR3 DNA reads TGTGCCAGTAGTATAAATCCCGCTACAGGGGCGGAGCAGTACTTC. Amino acids: CASSINPATGAEQYF.

The DNA of the CDR3 is TGTGCCAGCAGCCGCGACAGGGCGATCTATGGCTACACCTTC. Protein product: CASSRDRAIYGYTF. The chain uses TRBV6-1 and TRBJ1-2; 7 positions agree with TRBD1. The length of the CDR3 is 14 residues. Looked up from germline, CDR1 is MNHNS and CDR2 is SASEGT. Losses at the gene ends were 6 bases for V and 4 bases for J; bases not matched to a gene: 8.

The chain employs TRBV28 and TRBJ1-1, with a weak D call TRBD1 (6 bases). Germline CDR1 is MDHEN and CDR2 is SYDVKM. The CDR3 has 15 residues. V lost 6 bases and J 4 bases, leaving 18 bases between the germline ends. CDR3 loop: CASSKTASDSTEAFF. The CDR3 bases are TGTGCCAGCAGCAAAACGGCTTCGGACAGCACTGAAGCTTTCTTT.

The chain joins TRBV27 to TRBJ1-2, with D possibly matching TRBD1 (5 bases). V lost 5 bases, J lost 9 bases, and 19 bases lay in between. Germline V gene lookup returns CDR1 MNHEY and CDR2 SMNVEV (reference sequence). This CDR3 has 14 residues. The CDR3 sequence is CASSPGRGLVSYTF. The CDR3 DNA reads TGTGCCAGCAGTCCAGGACGGGGACTAGTTAGCTACACCTTC.

In its sample, this clone was seen once. This CDR3 is CSVEDQNRSSYNEQFF. The CDR3, as DNA: TGCAGCGTTGAAGATCAGAACAGGAGCTCCTACAATGAGCAGTTCTTC. The rearrangement joins TRBV29-1 to TRBJ2-1; TRBD1 might be the D (5 bases). From germline, CDR1 is SQVTM and CDR2 ANQGSEA. CDR3 size: 16 residues. V was shortened by 0 bases and J by 0 bases, with 12 bases between the two germline ends.

This clone was picked up a small number of times. This chain joins TRBV7-9 and TRBJ1-1; 12 bases map to TRBD1. The CDR3 extends over 14 amino acids. The junction had 3 bases not matched to a gene; V was cut back by 5 bases and J by 5 bases. CDR1 is SEHNR and CDR2 is FQNEAQ in the germline V gene (reference sequence). CDR3 sequence: CASSPGQGATEAFF. The DNA for the CDR3 is TGTGCCAGCAGCCCGGGACAGGGGGCGACTGAAGCTTTCTTT.

The chain uses TRBV5-1 and TRBJ2-7; no clear D gene. The V and J ends lost 0 bases and 0 bases respectively, with 16 bases between them. Germline V gives CDR1 SGHRS, CDR2 YFSETQ. The CDR3 covers 17 residues. The CDR3 DNA follows: TGCGCCAGCAGCTTGGTCCTTGGGCCAGCCGGCTCCTACGAGCAGTACTTC. Translation gives CASSLVLGPAGSYEQYF.

The genes are TRBV9 and TRBJ2-1, with D unresolved. This CDR3 has 13 amino acids. Germline V CDR1 and CDR2: SGDLS, YYNGEE. V lost 6 bases to trimming and J lost 4 bases, with 11 bases between them. Here the CDR3 reads CASKHSDYNEQFF. The CDR3 DNA reads TGTGCCAGCAAGCACTCTGATTACAATGAGCAGTTCTTC.

The gene calls are TRBV6-1 and TRBJ1-2, with D possibly being TRBD1 (6 bases). The germline gives CDR1 MNHNS, CDR2 SASEGT. The CDR3 contains 17 residues. Between the trimmed V and J ends, which lost 0 bases and 3 bases, there was a span of 17 bases. CDR3 nucleotide sequence: TGTGCCAGCAGTGAAGCGAGGCAGGGGTTTCCCCACTATGGCTACACCTTC. Its translation is CASSEARQGFPHYGYTF.